The following is a T cell receptor (beta chain) sequence with its context. It lacks a known antigen. The input lacks base qualities; no much larger clone sits a single base away. The germline V gene gives CDR1 as SNHLY and CDR2 as FYNNEI. Spanning cysteine to phenylalanine, the CDR3 consists of 14 amino acids. Only CDR3 DNA remains: 42 bases, in frame from the first base. Germline trimming amounts to 6 bases on V and 9 bases on J, with 10 as the count of junction bases outside the gene matches. In total, roughly 670 healthy bone marrow donors made up the cohort. All cohort members were sampled while nominally healthy, although unrecorded immune exposures were likely present. The donor tested CMV seropositive, placing the donor among the approximately 290 seropositive members of the cohort. A peripheral blood sample was collected from each donor, and TCR beta sequencing was performed on peripheral blood mononuclear cells. Genomic DNA extraction from the blood cell samples was performed with the Qiagen DNeasy Blood Extraction Kit.

This entry belongs to a study of cytomegalovirus exposure and HLA in healthy donors (dated by TCRdb to 2016 to 2017). For context, the study as a whole: An earlier analysis of roughly 500 of the donors reported over 250 Gb of sequence data and around 100 million unique TCR beta sequences obtained from about 179 million T cells. An early release that covered about 600 HLA-typed donors contained about 290 gigabases of sequencing data and 70 million to 100 million unique TCR sequences. Among the roughly 400 genotyped donors, around 81% belonged to the genetic ancestry cluster associated with self-reported Caucasian donors. The study was designed to test whether signatures of past pathogen exposure could be identified by cataloging public T cell receptors. The study profiled the T cell repertoires of hundreds of subjects by immunosequencing and related them to cytomegalovirus serostatus. In addition to the first cohort of 666 subjects, a separate validation cohort of under 150 different subjects was used. High-throughput TCR immunosequencing, statistical association of individual TCRs with disease status, and machine learning were combined to predict cytomegalovirus infection status. A later analysis re-examined previously published TCR beta repertoires from more than 550 donors and added high-resolution HLA genotyping to investigate patterns of TCR occurrence. Rather than drawing on any new phenotypic data, the later analysis identified candidate immune exposures from TCR beta sequences and the way those sequences occurred across donors. An earlier analysis of roughly 600 of the donors used high-throughput TCR beta sequencing to judge whether each TCR beta V gene segment behaved as functional or pseudogenic. Donor age, sex, ethnicity and CMV serostatus were compiled together with the repertoire data. A later genetic analysis took genome-wide SNP genotypes for about three fifths of the 666 donors and used that subset as a discovery cohort. All discovery cohort repertoires had been generated using a single sequencing platform. Both class I and class II loci were covered by HLA typing, at four-digit resolution. Typing coverage varied by locus: about 620-640 donors for A, B, C, DRB1 and DQB1; roughly 500 for DQA1; 606 for DPA1; around 490 for DPB1. Because of strong linkage in the cohort, four or five DR-DQ haplotypes were treated as single units for association and clustering. Across approximately 400 genotyped donors of the cohort, an average of 235,054 unique TCR beta nucleotide sequences per donor were sequenced, and roughly 17% of those sequences were non-productive.

The method was the immunoSEQ multiplex PCR assay. A mixture of 60 forward primers for TCR Vbeta segments and 13 reverse primers for TCR Jbeta segments was used in the multiplex PCR. A multiplex PCR assay on genomic DNA amplified the CDR3 region of rearranged TCR beta genes. Amplified TCR beta libraries were sequenced as 87-base-pair reads on the Illumina HiSeq System. Per the authors' processing: A later analysis tallied around 80 million unique TCR beta chains across the 650 to 750 repertoires, and about 12 million of those chains were shared by two or more donors. A nearest-neighbor algorithm error-corrected the raw reads and collapsed the reads into unique sequences, merging closely related sequences to remove PCR and sequencing errors. Alignment of CDR3 sequences to IMGT reference sequences was used to assign V, D and J gene segments. For a sequence to be retained, at least a six-nucleotide match to both a V gene segment and a J gene segment was required. A rearrangement counted as productive if the CDR3 had no stop codons and remained in frame with V and J, and every other rearrangement counted as non-productive. CDR3 was defined by IMGT convention, running from the second conserved V-encoded cysteine to the conserved J-encoded phenylalanine. The earlier analysis of some 550 of the donors excluded any sequence lacking an unambiguous match to a single V gene segment. In an earlier analysis of 587 of the donors, V segments were called functional above 56.7% productive rearrangements and were called segregating when the between-donor standard deviation exceeded 5%. To diagnose cytomegalovirus status from the catalog of TCR beta chain sequences, a statistical classification framework was built. In a later analysis, TCR nucleotide sequences were compared against IMGT/GENE-DB human TR gene sequences so that V and J genes could be assigned. Using the TCRdist pipeline, a later analysis assigned CDR3 sequences along with most-parsimonious VDJ recombination scenarios. In a later analysis, each TCR beta chain was defined by its CDR3 amino acid sequence together with its V-gene family, and reads without a unique V-gene family were excluded. In a later analysis, around 650 highly shared, low-generation-probability nucleotide sequences were removed to address suspected cross-contamination and a sequencing artifact. In a later analysis, a clonal expansion index for each public chain was calculated from normalized within-repertoire ranks of inferred template counts. Generation probabilities in a later analysis came from a VDJ recombination model fitted to out-of-frame rearrangements, and those results were checked against IGoR. In a later analysis, TCR-TCR, TCR-HLA and TCR-CMV co-occurrence was scored with hypergeometric tests, and a repertoire-size bias correction was applied to TCR pairs. A later analysis estimated false discovery rates by permuting HLA or CMV assignments 20 times. In a later analysis, co-occurring TCRs were grouped using DBSCAN, and TCRdist sequence similarity was added for clustering within HLA-allele-positive subsets. For co-occurrence clustering, repertoires with fewer than 30,000 or more than 120,000 public chains were excluded, along with four to six repertoires with anomalous nucleotide sharing. In its TCRdb copy, this immuneACCESS table keeps in-frame sequences only and misses some clones. Where compared with another copy, unresolved V genes explain less than half of these, and the others have no known cause. D and trimming were read from the DNA, whereas the V and J calls and clone size are those reported in that table. The sample table contains approximately 120,000 clones; only one count was recorded for approximately 80% of them. Jointly, the top ten make up around 13% of the sample.

The paper as a whole reports these results and caveats: The study listed 150 to 200 TCR beta chains as associated with cytomegalovirus. This cohort had only TCR beta chains sequenced, and the lack of alpha or paired-chain data limited which features could be detected. A further reported finding was that TCR beta sequences accurately predicted the HLA-A and HLA-B alleles for most subjects in the first cohort. In a later analysis, around 17,000 TCR beta sequences were associated with specific HLA alleles at a false discovery rate of 0.05. Several of the top co-occurrence clusters appeared to be linked to parvovirus B19, influenza, CMV and Epstein-Barr virus, according to a later analysis. Because counts were too low, under 20 rarely observed V segments, including chromosome 9 orphons, were left out of the earlier analysis of 587 of the donors. The classifier was reported to diagnose cytomegalovirus status with high specificity and sensitivity in both the original and validation cohorts. It was suggested by the authors that the approach could potentially be generalized to other disease states and immunological phenotypes. In a later genetic analysis, a missense DCLRE1C variant was associated with V-gene and J-gene trimming of TCR beta chains, and the association was replicated in an independent cohort. In a later analysis, the rate of TCR association differed among HLA loci, with DRB1 alleles having the most associated TCRs and HLA-C alleles having the fewest. In a later analysis, HLA-associated TCR beta chains were found to be more clonally expanded and to have lower generation probabilities than equally common non-associated chains. The 87-base-pair reads could not distinguish some IMGT-functional V segments, including TRBV6-2 and TRBV6-3, so those segments were excluded. Sequencing depth was assumed to be roughly uniform across donors in the presence/absence analyses, though that assumption may not hold. Three of the identified cytomegalovirus-associated TCR beta chains were confirmed in vitro to be specific for cytomegalovirus antigens. Because HLA typing was missing for some donors at each locus, association tests included only the typed subset. According to a later genetic analysis, donors in an Asian-associated ancestry cluster had fewer N-insertions in productive TCRs than the approximately 670-donor mean. Immune exposure information for the cohort was limited to CMV serostatus. Most TCR sequences were observed very rarely across donors, whereas some public TCRs were present in many individuals. Broadly in line with IMGT annotations, most TCR beta V segments showed up in productive rearrangements about 87% or about 30% of the time in an earlier analysis of several hundred of the donors. Correlated functional status among segregating V segments might reflect linkage disequilibrium, but an unknown experimental factor could not be ruled out. A later analysis found that most CMV-associated TCR beta chains appeared HLA-restricted, with HLA associations seemingly driven largely by CMV exposure. Strong co-occurrence of HLA alleles, especially DR and DQ, made assigning TCR associations to individual alleles difficult. The sequencing pipeline was judged likely to have produced a cluster of highly shared sequence variants as a technical artifact.

This TCR came from a woman between 40 and 55 years old in good health and CMV-seropositive. Specimen: PBMCs. The V and J genes are TRBV2 and TRBJ2-1, and 8 bases in between align with TRBD1. The base sequence is TGTGCCAGCAGGAAGGCAGGGGGCTCAAGTGAGCAGTTCTTC. It codes for CASRKAGGSSEQFF.